This T cell receptor beta chain was observed in a study of identical twins. The study, taken as a whole, reports: Beta out-of-frame twin sharing showed a weaker excess. Insertions were fewer in abundant cord blood beta clonotypes, whereas memory repertoires showed none of this pattern.

Addition of a universal primer site occurred through template switching, and cDNA carried unique molecular identifiers. TCRdb analysed the 5' RACE reads with MiXCR anew, one entry per CDR3 protein. The sample includes 450,000 or so distinct CDR3 sequences, less than 20% of them seen just once. A remark on this clonotype: What it binds is unknown.

Healthy Caucasians were all of the donors. This TCR was sampled from a man aged 50 to 60 in good health. Sequenced sample: naive T cells sorted from blood.

The DNA of the CDR3 is TGTGCCAGCAGTTTTGGACAGGGCGGCACTGAAGCTTTCTTT. Encoded protein: CASSFGQGGTEAFF. The chain carries TRBV6-5 and TRBJ1-1, with 8 bases lining up with TRBD1. CDR1 and CDR2 from the germline V gene are MNHEY and SVGAGI. There are 14 residues in the CDR3. The J segment lost 4 bases and the V segment lost 4 bases, leaving 5 bases of the junction unmatched.